The rows below give T cell receptor beta chains drawn from one sample of a study of CD8 T cells in Susac syndrome. One entry per CDR3 protein results from TCRdb running MiXCR on the immunoSEQ multiplex PCR reads. Among about 120,000 distinct CDR3 sequences listed, 80% to 95% were seen once. The sequenced material came from CD4+ T cells from PBMCs. These receptors were taken from a human donor in good health. CDR3s include the opening cysteine and the closing phenylalanine or tryptophan. D genes are given only for firm matches. Clone sizes are given selectively: once, few, many, or a class where the clone is expanded.

TRBV7-2	.	TRBJ1-1	.	TGTGCCAGCAGCTTAGCGGGAGAGGTGGGCACTGAAGCTTTCTTT	CASSLAGEVGTEAFF
TRBV27	.	TRBJ1-1	few	TGTGCCAGCAGTTTAAGGGCAGGGATGAACACTGAAGCTTTCTTT	CASSLRAGMNTEAFF
TRBV29-1	.	TRBJ2-2	.	TGCAGCGTTACAGTGACGGCTACGAACACCGGGGAGCTGTTTTTT	CSVTVTATNTGELFF
TRBV3-1	TRBD2	TRBJ2-1	.	TGTGCCAGCAGCCCTAGCGGGACATATAAGGATGAGCAGTTCTTC	CASSPSGTYKDEQFF
TRBV27	.	TRBJ2-7	.	TGTGCCAGCAGTTTACCTAGGGAGCAGTACTTC	CASSLPREQYF
TRBV7-3	.	TRBJ2-3	.	TGTGCCAGCAGCTTACAGGGCAGCACAGATACGCAGTATTTT	CASSLQGSTDTQYF
TRBV6-2/TRBV6-3	TRBD2	TRBJ2-1	.	TGTGCCAGCAGCTCTCCGACTAGCGGGAAAGAGCAGTTCTTC	CASSSPTSGKEQFF
TRBV18	TRBD1	TRBJ1-5	.	TGTGCCAGCTCACCGGGGACAGGGGACCAGCCCCAGCATTTT	CASSPGTGDQPQHF
TRBV13	.	TRBJ2-2	.	TGTGCCAGCAGCTCGGGGGCCCTCACCGGGGAGCTGTTTTTT	CASSSGALTGELFF
TRBV6-2/TRBV6-3	.	TRBJ2-7	.	TGTGCCAGCAGTTTAAGTTCTCGGCGGGTCTCGGGAGAGCAGTACTTC	CASSLSSRRVSGEQYF
TRBV18	TRBD1	TRBJ2-1	.	TGTGCCAGCTCACCAGCGGGACAGGTAATCAATGAGCAGTTCTTC	CASSPAGQVINEQFF
TRBV12-3/TRBV12-4	TRBD1	TRBJ1-5	once	TGTGCCAGCAGTTTCGCACAGGGGGCCCAGCCCCAGCATTTT	CASSFAQGAQPQHF
TRBV10-3	.	TRBJ1-2	.	TGTGCCATCCGGACGCGTCAGAGTAACTATGGCTACACCTTC	CAIRTRQSNYGYTF
TRBV6-2/TRBV6-3	TRBD2	TRBJ2-1	.	TGTGCCAGCAGCCAACAGCGGGGGTTGGATGAGCAGTTCTTC	CASSQQRGLDEQFF
TRBV19	.	TRBJ1-1	.	TGTGCCAGTATTGGGCACAGGAACACTGAAGCTTTCTTT	CASIGHRNTEAFF
TRBV27	.	TRBJ1-3	.	TGTGCCAGCAGTTTTTCGTTGGGAAACACCATATATTTT	CASSFSLGNTIYF
TRBV5-1	.	TRBJ1-3	.	TGCGCCAGCAGCCCGCGGGCTAACTCTGGAAACACCATATATTTT	CASSPRANSGNTIYF
TRBV3-1	TRBD1	TRBJ2-2	.	TGTGCCAGCAGCAAACCGGGACAGGGGATCCGGGAGCTGTTTTTT	CASSKPGQGIRELFF
TRBV14	TRBD2	TRBJ2-1	.	TGTGCCAGCAGCCCCTCGGCGGGGGGTGTTAATGAGCAGTTCTTC	CASSPSAGGVNEQFF
TRBV6-6	.	TRBJ2-7	few	TGTGCCAGCAGTTACTCCGGCGAGCAGTACTTC	CASSYSGEQYF
TRBV20-1	.	TRBJ2-3	.	TGCAGTGCTAGCCCAAAGGGGTCCTTCACAGATACGCAGTATTTT	CSASPKGSFTDTQYF
TRBV30	.	TRBJ1-2	.	TGTGCCTGGAGTCCCGGGAGTAACTATGGCTACACCTTC	CAWSPGSNYGYTF
TRBV11-2	.	TRBJ2-7	once	TGTGCCAGCAGCTTAGGCCAGGGGAATGGAGACGAGCAGTACTTC	CASSLGQGNGDEQYF